This entry concerns a single T cell receptor beta chain. This record belongs to a study of shared clonotypes between healthy human individuals. Study overall: The cohort comprised a couple of women and a few men. Their ages spanned 18 to 49 years.

Each subset's genomic DNA was shared equally among a number of immunoSEQ plates. Profiled with immunoSEQ multiplex PCR; TCRdb holds only in-frame clones, not every one. Here the sample spans fewer than 3 million clones, about nine tenths being singletons. The ends lost 0 bases at V and 2 bases at J; junction bases unmatched: 2. The length of the CDR3 is 15 residues. Germline values: CDR1 LNHNV, CDR2 YYDKDF (reference sequence). The chain is built from TRBV15 and TRBJ2-7; 9 nucleotides align to TRBD1. This receptor was identified in a man younger than 35 in good health. Some clones in this sample may be carry-over from other donors' samples. The material sequenced was naive CD4+ T cells from PBMCs. This sample's subset: CD45RA+ positively selected. The CDR3 spells CATSREGTGTYEQYF. In DNA, the CDR3 is TGTGCCACCAGCAGAGAAGGGACAGGGACCTACGAGCAGTACTTC. The variable domain in full, with the rest retrieved from reference TRBV15 and TRBJ2-7, is DAMVIQNPRYQVTQFGKPVTLSCSQTLNHNVMYWYQQKSSQAPKLLFHYYDKDFNNEADTPDNFQSRRPNTSFCFLDIRSPGLGDTAMYLCATSREGTGTYEQYFGPGTRLTVT.